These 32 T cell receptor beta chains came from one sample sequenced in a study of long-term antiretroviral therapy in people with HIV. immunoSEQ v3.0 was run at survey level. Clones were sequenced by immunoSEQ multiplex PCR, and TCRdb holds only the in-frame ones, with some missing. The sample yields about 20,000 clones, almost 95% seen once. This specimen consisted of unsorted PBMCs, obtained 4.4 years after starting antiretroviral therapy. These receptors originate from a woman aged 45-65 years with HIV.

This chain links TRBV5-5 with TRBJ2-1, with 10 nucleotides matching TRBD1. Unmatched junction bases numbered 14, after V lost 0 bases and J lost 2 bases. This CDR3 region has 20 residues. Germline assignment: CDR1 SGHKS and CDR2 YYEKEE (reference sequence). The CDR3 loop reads CASSLVITSSGTGAYNEQFF. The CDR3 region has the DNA TGTGCCAGCAGCTTGGTCATCACCAGCTCCGGGACAGGGGCCTACAATGAGCAGTTCTTC.

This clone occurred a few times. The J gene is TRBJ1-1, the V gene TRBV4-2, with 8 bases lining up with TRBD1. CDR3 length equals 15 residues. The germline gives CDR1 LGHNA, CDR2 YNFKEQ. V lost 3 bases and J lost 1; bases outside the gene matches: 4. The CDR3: CASSQDGTGNTEAFF. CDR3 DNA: TGTGCCAGCAGCCAGGATGGGACAGGGAACACTGAAGCTTTCTTT.

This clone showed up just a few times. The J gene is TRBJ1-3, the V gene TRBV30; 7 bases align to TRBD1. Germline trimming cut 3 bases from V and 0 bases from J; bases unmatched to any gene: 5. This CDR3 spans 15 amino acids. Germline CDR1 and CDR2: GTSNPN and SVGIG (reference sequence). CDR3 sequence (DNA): TGTGCCTGGAGACCCCGGGACAGCTCTGGAAACACCATATATTTT. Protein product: CAWRPRDSSGNTIYF.

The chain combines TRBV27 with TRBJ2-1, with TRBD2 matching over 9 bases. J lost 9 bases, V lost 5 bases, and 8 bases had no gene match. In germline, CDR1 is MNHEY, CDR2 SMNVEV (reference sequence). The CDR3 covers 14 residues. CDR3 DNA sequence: TGTGCCAGCAGTCTGCGGGGGGGGCAGGGTGAGCAGTTCTTC. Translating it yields CASSLRGGQGEQFF.

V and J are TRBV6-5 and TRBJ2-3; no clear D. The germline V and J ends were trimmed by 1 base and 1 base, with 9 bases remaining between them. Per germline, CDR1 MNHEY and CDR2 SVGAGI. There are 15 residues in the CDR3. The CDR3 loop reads CASSYLAMGTDTQYF. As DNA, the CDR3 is TGTGCCAGCAGTTACTTAGCTATGGGCACAGATACGCAGTATTTT.

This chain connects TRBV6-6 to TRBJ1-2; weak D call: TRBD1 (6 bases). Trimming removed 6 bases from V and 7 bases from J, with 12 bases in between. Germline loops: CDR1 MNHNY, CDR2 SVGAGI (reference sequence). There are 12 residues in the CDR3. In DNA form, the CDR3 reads TGTGCCAGCAGGCTCGACAGGACTGGCTACACCTTC. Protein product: CASRLDRTGYTF.

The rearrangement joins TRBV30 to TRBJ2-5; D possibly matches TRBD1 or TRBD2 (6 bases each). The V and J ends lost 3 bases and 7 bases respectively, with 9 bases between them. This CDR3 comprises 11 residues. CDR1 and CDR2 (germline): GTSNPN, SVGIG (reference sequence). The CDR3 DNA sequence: TGTGCCTGGAGCGGGGGCGGGACCCAGTACTTC. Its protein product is CAWSGGGTQYF.

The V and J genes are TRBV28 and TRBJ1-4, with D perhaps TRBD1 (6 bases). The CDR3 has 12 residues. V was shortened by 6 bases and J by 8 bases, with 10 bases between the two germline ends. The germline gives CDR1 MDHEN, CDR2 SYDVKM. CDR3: CASSRGGEKLFF. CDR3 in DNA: TGTGCCAGCAGCCGGGGGGGCGAAAAACTGTTTTTT.

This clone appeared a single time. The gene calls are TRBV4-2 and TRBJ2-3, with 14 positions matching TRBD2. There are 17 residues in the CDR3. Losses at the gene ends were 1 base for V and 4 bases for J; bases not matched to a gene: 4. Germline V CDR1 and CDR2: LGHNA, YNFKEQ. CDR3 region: CASSQAGGLAGADTQYF. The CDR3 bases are TGTGCCAGCAGCCAAGCCGGGGGACTAGCGGGGGCAGATACGCAGTATTTT.

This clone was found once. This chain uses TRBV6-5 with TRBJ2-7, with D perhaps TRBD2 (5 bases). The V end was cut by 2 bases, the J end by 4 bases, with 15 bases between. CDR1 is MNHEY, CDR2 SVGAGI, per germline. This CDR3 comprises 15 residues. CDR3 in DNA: TGTGCCAGCAGTTACACCCGGACGAGGGATTACGAGCAGTACTTC. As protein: CASSYTRTRDYEQYF.

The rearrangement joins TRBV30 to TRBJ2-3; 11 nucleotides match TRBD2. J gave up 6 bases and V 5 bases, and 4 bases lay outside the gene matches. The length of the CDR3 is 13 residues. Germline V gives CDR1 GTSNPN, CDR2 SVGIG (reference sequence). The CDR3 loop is CAWSTSGVDTQYF. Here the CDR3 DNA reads TGTGCCTGGTCGACTAGCGGGGTGGATACGCAGTATTTT.

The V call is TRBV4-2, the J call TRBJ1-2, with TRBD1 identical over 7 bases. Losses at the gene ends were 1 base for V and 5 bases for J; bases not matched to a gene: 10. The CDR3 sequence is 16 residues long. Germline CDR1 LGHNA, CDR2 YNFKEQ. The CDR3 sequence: CASSQVGGGVGYGYTF. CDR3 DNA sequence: TGTGCCAGCAGCCAAGTGGGAGGGGGCGTTGGTTATGGCTACACCTTC.

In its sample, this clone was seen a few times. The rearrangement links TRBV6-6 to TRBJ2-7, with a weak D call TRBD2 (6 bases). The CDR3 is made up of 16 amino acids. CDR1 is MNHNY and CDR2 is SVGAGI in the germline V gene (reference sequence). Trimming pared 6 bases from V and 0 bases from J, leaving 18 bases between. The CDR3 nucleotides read TGTGCCAGCAGAGATCCCGGGGGAGGAATCTCCTACGAGCAGTACTTC. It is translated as CASRDPGGGISYEQYF.

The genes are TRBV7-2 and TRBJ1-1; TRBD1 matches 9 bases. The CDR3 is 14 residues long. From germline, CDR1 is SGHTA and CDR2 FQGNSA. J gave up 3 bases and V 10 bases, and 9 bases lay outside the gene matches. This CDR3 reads CATQPDRGDTEAFF. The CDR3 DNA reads TGTGCCACCCAACCGGACAGGGGTGACACTGAAGCTTTCTTT.

CDR3 region: CASSAAYEQYF. The CDR3 region has the DNA TGTGCCAGCAGCGCCGCCTACGAGCAGTACTTC. The chain has TRBV21-1 and TRBJ2-7. TRBV21-1 has pseudogene status. The CDR3 sequence is 11 residues long.

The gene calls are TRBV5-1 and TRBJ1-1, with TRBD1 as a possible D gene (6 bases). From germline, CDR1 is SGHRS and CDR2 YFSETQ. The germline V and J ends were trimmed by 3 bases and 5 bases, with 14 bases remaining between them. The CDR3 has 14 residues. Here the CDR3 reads CASSSSGVGTEAFF. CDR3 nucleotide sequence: TGCGCCAGCAGCTCCTCAGGGGTGGGGACTGAAGCTTTCTTT.

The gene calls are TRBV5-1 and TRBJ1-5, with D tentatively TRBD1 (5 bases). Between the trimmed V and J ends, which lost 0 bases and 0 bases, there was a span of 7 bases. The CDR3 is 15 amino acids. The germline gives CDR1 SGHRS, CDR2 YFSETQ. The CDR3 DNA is TGCGCCAGCAGCTTGGAGGGACTTAGCAATCAGCCCCAGCATTTT. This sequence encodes CASSLEGLSNQPQHF.

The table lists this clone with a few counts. The CDR3 is CASSIVGGGGDEQYF. In DNA, the CDR3 is TGTGCCAGTAGTATAGTAGGCGGGGGAGGAGACGAGCAGTACTTC. J is TRBJ2-7 and V is TRBV19; 7 positions agree with TRBD2. With 1 base clipped from V and 5 bases from J, the junction kept 8 bases outside the gene matches. Germline CDR1 and CDR2: LNHDA and SQIVND (reference sequence). CDR3 size: 15 residues.

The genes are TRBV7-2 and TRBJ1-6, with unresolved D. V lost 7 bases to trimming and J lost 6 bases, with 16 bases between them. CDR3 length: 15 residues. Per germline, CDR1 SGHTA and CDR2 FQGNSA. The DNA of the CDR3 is TGTGCCAGCATCCGAGAGGGTCCTACTAATTCACCCCTCCACTTT. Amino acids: CASIREGPTNSPLHF.

CDR3 DNA sequence: TGTGCCAGCAGCTTGGGGAGTGACAGGGTGAGAGAGACCCAGTACTTC. This codes for CASSLGSDRVRETQYF. This chain joins TRBV5-4 and TRBJ2-5, with 7 bases that match TRBD1. From germline, CDR1 is SGHNT and CDR2 YYREEE (reference sequence). V dropped 0 bases and J dropped 4; count of bases not matched to a gene: 9. This CDR3 comprises 16 residues.

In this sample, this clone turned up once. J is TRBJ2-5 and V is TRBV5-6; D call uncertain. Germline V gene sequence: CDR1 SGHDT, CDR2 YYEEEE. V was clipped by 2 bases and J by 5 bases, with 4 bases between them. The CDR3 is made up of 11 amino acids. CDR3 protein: CASSFMETQYF. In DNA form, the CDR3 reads TGTGCCAGCAGCTTTATGGAGACCCAGTACTTC.

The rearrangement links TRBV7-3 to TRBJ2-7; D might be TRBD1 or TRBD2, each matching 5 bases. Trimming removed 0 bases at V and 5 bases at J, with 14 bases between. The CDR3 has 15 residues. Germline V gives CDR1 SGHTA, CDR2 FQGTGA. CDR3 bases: TGTGCCAGCAGCTTAACGTCCGGGGCTCGGAACGAGCAGTACTTC. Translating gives CASSLTSGARNEQYF.

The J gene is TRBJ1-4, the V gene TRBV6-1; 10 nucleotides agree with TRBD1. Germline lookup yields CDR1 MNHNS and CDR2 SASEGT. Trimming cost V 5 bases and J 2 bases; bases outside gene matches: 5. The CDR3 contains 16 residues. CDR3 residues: CASSQGTGDTNEKLFF. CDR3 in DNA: TGTGCCAGCAGTCAAGGGACAGGGGACACTAATGAAAAACTGTTTTTT.

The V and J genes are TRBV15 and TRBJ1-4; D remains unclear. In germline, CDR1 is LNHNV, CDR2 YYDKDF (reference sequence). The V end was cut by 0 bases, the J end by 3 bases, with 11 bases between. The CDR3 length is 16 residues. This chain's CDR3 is CATSRDGPPANEKLFF. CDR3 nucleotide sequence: TGTGCCACCAGCAGAGATGGTCCGCCGGCTAATGAAAAACTGTTTTTT.

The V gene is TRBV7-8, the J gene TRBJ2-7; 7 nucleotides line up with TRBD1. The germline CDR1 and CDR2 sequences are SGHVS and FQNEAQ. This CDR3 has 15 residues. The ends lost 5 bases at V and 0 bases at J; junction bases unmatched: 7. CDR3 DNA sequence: TGTGCCAGCAGCGCCCAGGACAGGCCCTCCTACGAGCAGTACTTC. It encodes CASSAQDRPSYEQYF.

The CDR3 region has the DNA TGTGCCAGCAGGACAGACAGGGGCGGAGGCGGCTACACCTTC. Its translation is CASRTDRGGGGYTF. The chain combines TRBV5-8 with TRBJ1-2, with 8 bases matching TRBD1. CDR3 length equals 14 residues. J lost 8 bases, V lost 5 bases, and 11 bases had no gene match. CDR1 is SGHTS, CDR2 YDEGEE, per germline.

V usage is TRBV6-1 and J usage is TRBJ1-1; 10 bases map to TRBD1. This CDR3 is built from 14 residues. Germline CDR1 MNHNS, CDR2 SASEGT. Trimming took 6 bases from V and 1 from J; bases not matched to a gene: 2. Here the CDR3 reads CASSRDRGNTEAFF. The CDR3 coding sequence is TGTGCCAGCAGCCGGGACAGGGGGAACACTGAAGCTTTCTTT.

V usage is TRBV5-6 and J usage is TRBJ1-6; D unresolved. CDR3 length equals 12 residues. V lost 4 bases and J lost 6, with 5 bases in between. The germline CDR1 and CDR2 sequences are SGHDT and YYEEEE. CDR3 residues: CASSGSNSPLHF. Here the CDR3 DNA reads TGTGCCAGCAGCGGGAGTAATTCACCCCTCCACTTT.

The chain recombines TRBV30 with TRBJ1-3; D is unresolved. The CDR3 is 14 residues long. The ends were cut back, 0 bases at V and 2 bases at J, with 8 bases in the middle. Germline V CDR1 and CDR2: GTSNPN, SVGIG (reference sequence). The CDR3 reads CAWSVGGAGNTIYF. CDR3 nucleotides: TGTGCCTGGAGTGTCGGAGGAGCTGGAAACACCATATATTTT.

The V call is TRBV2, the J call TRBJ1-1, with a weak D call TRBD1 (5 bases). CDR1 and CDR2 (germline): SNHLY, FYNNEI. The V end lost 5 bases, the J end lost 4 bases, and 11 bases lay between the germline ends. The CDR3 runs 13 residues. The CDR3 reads CASSPRGFTEAFF. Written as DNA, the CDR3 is TGTGCCAGCAGTCCGAGGGGATTCACTGAAGCTTTCTTT.

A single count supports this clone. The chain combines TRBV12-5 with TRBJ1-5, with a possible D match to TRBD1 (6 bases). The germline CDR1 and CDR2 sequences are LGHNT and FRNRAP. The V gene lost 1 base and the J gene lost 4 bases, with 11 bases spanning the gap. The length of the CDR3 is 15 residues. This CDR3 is CASGLETGVNQPQHF. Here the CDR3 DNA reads TGTGCTAGTGGTTTGGAGACAGGTGTTAATCAGCCCCAGCATTTT. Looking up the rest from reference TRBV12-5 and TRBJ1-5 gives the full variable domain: DARVTQTPRHKVTEMGQEVTMRCQPILGHNTVFWYRQTMMQGLELLAYFRNRAPLDDSGMPKDRFSAEMPDATLATLKIQPSEPRDSAVYFCASGLETGVNQPQHFGDGTRLSIL.

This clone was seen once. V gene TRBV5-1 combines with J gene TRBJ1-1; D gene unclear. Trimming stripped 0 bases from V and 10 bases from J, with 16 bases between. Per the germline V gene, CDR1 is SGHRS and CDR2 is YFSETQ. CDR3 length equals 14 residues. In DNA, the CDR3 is TGCGCCAGCAGCTTGGGATCCCCTGGGTGGGGAGCTTTCTTT. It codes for CASSLGSPGWGAFF.